The present T cell receptor (beta chain) was sequenced within a study of Tregs in tolerant kidney transplant recipients. At the level of the study: Mixed chimerism was transient after nonmyeloablative marrow transplants from related graft donors. Notes on the study in general: Nucleotide sequences could not be compared across some patients' samples due to primer changes.

With respect to this clone: The target antigen is unknown.

The repertoire was sequenced with immunoSEQ multiplex PCR; TCRdb's copy has only in-frame clones and lacks some. The sample consists of about 64,000 clones, 95% to 98% of them appearing once. Unstimulated regulatory T cells (CD4+CD25+CD127-), CD4+CD25- non-regulatory cells, CD4 and CD8 cells were FACS-sorted from thawed PBMCs. Regulatory T cells were sorted from thawed PBMCs rested overnight at 37°C with around 220 IU/ml IL-2. The TCR sequence derives from a human donor who received a combined kidney and bone marrow transplant. Material: Tregs from blood, obtained before the transplant.

The CDR3 sequence: CSVLWAGSNQPQHF. In DNA form, the CDR3 reads TGCAGCGTTCTTTGGGCAGGTAGCAATCAGCCCCAGCATTTT. This chain joins TRBV29-1 and TRBJ1-5, with D uncertain. V lost 5 bases and J lost 0, with 11 bases in between. This CDR3 has 14 residues. Germline CDR1 SQVTM, CDR2 ANQGSEA.